This T cell receptor (beta chain) came from a study of control samples from healthy donors and cancer patients. The CDR3 runs to 15 residues. Germline CDR1 and CDR2: MNHEY and SVGAGI. The germline V and J ends were trimmed by 6 bases and 2 bases, with 16 bases remaining between them. About this clone: The same CDR3 arises from other DNA sequences in this sample as well.

The data were produced by immunoSEQ multiplex PCR, yet TCRdb's version contains in-frame clones alone and is incomplete. The profile shows 100,000 to 150,000 clones, roughly 87% of them singletons. The origin of this receptor is a young man in good health. Sequenced: blood. V is TRBV6-5 and J is TRBJ1-2; possible D gene TRBD1, 6 bases. The CDR3, as DNA: TGTGCCAGCAGCCTGGGGGGGGGCTCGAACTATGGCTACACCTTC. This sequence encodes CASSLGGGSNYGYTF.